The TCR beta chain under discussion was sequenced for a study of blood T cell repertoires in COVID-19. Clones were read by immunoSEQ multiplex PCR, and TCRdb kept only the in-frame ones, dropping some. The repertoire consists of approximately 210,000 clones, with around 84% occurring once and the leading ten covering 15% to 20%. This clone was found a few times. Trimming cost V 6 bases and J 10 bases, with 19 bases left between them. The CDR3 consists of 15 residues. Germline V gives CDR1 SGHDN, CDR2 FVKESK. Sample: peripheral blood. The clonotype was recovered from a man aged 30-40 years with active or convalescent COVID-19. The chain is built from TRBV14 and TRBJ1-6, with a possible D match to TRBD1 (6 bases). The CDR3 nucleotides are TGTGCCAGCAGTAAAACACAGGGCTCCGGCTCACCCCTCCACTTT. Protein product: CASSKTQGSGSPLHF. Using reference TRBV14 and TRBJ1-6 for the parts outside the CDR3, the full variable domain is EAGVTQFPSHSVIEKGQTVTLRCDPISGHDNLYWYRRVMGKEIKFLLHFVKESKQDESGMPNNRFLAERTGGTYSTLKVQPAELEDSGVYFCASSKTQGSGSPLHFGNGTRLTVT.